The rows below give T cell receptor beta chains drawn from one sample of a study of beta chain features in type 1 diabetes. Clones were sequenced by immunoSEQ multiplex PCR, and TCRdb holds only the in-frame ones, with some missing. Here the sample spans fewer than 450,000 clones, roughly 13% being singletons. What was sequenced was naive CD4+ T cells from blood. Receptors originate from a woman aged 18-29 years with type 1 diabetes. Each CDR3 is given with its conserved first and last residue. A D gene is named only where the DNA matches it firmly. Clone size is not always given. Where it is, it says once, few, many or a class for expanded clones.

d_gene: TRBD2
v_gene: TRBV9
j_gene: TRBJ2-1
abundance: NA
CDR3nt: TGTGCCAGCAGCGCGCCGGGACTAGCGGCGAATGAGCAGTTCTTC
CDR3aa: CASSAPGLAANEQFF

d_gene: NA
v_gene: TRBV30
j_gene: TRBJ2-3
abundance: NA
CDR3nt: TGTGCCTGGAGTTCGGAGGGCTCTTATACGCAGTATTTT
CDR3aa: CAWSSEGSYTQYF

d_gene: NA
v_gene: TRBV28
j_gene: TRBJ2-1
abundance: NA
CDR3nt: TGTGCCAGCAGTCCGAGGGTGCACTCCTACAATGAGCAGTTCTTC
CDR3aa: CASSPRVHSYNEQFF

d_gene: TRBD1
v_gene: TRBV18
j_gene: TRBJ2-1
abundance: NA
CDR3nt: TGTGCCAGCTCACCTAACAGGGGGGTCGGTGAGCAGTTCTTC
CDR3aa: CASSPNRGVGEQFF

d_gene: NA
v_gene: TRBV11-2
j_gene: TRBJ1-4
abundance: NA
CDR3nt: TGTGCCAGCAGCTCGGGATTGGCTGAAAAACTGTTTTTT
CDR3aa: CASSSGLAEKLFF

d_gene: TRBD1
v_gene: TRBV27
j_gene: TRBJ2-5
abundance: few
CDR3nt: TGTGCCAGCAGTTTGACAGGGGGGGCGACCACCAGGCTGTACTTC
CDR3aa: CASSLTGGATTRLYF

d_gene: NA
v_gene: TRBV7-2
j_gene: TRBJ1-1
abundance: NA
CDR3nt: TGTGCCAGCACCCAGGTCTCCAACACTGAAGCTTTCTTT
CDR3aa: CASTQVSNTEAFF

d_gene: NA
v_gene: TRBV7-9
j_gene: TRBJ2-5
abundance: NA
CDR3nt: TGTGCCAGCAGCCTACTAGCAGTGGAGACCCAGTACTTC
CDR3aa: CASSLLAVETQYF

d_gene: NA
v_gene: TRBV30
j_gene: TRBJ2-7
abundance: few
CDR3nt: TGTGCCTGGAATTCATTACCGCGGACTGGCTCCTACGAGCAGTACTTC
CDR3aa: CAWNSLPRTGSYEQYF

d_gene: NA
v_gene: TRBV28
j_gene: TRBJ1-1
abundance: NA
CDR3nt: TGTGCCACCACAGAGAACACTGAAGCTTTCTTT
CDR3aa: CATTENTEAFF